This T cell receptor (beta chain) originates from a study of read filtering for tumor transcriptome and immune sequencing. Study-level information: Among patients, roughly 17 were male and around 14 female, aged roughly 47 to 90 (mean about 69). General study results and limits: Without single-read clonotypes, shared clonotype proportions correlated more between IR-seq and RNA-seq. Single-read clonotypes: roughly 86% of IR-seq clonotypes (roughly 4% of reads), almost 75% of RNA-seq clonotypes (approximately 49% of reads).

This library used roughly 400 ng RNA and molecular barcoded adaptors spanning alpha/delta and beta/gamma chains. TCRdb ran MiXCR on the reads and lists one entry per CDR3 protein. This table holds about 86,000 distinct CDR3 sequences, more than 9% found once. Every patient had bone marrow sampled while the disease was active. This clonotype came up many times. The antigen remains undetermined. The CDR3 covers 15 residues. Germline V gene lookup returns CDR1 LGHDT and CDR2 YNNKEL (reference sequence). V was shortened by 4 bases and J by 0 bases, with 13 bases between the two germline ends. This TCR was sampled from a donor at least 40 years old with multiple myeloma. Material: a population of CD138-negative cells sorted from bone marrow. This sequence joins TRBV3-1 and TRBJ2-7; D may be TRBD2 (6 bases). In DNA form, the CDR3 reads TGTGCCAGCAGCCCGGAGGGGACGACCTCCTACGAGCAGTACTTC. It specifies CASSPEGTTSYEQYF.